Listed here is a single T cell receptor beta chain. Its antigen is as yet unknown. Some clones are missing from TCRdb's copy, which holds only in-frame ones; the method was immunoSEQ multiplex PCR. The sample has 150,000 to 200,000 clones, approximately 84% seen once. The source of the sample is a study of cytomegalovirus exposure and HLA in healthy donors. General study results and limits: Published work reported that the classifier diagnosed cytomegalovirus status with high specificity and sensitivity. The study flagged approximately 180 TCR beta chains as cytomegalovirus-associated.

Germline V gene lookup returns CDR1 SNHLY and CDR2 FYNNEI. CDR3 length: 13 amino acids. V was cut by 5 bases and J by 1 base, with 8 bases left in between. This rearrangement joins TRBV2 to TRBJ1-1; D ambiguous. The sequence was obtained from a man between 18 and 35 years old in good health and CMV-seropositive. Sequencing was done on a sample of PBMCs. The DNA for the CDR3 is TGTGCCAGCAGTTTAGAGGGGAACACTGAAGCTTTCTTT. This encodes CASSLEGNTEAFF.